These T cell receptor beta chains were read from a single sample in a study of blood T cells in healthy people across ages. MiXCR, run by TCRdb on the 5' RACE reads, gives a single entry per CDR3 protein. Among about 570,000 distinct CDR3 sequences listed, about 26% were seen once. The material sequenced was blood. The receptors derive from a woman in her sixties or seventies in good health. Both conserved end residues are part of each CDR3. The D gene is left open where the match is weak. Only part of the rows carry a size: once, few, many, or a class if the clone is expanded.

j_gene,v_gene,abundance,d_gene,CDR3nt,CDR3aa
TRBJ2-3,TRBV20-1,few,TRBD2,TGCAGTGCTCACCTAGCGGGGGGCACAGATACGCAGTATTTT,CSAHLAGGTDTQYF
TRBJ2-7,TRBV15,.,.,TGTGCCACCAGCAGAGAGGTCCAGCCGGCGGAGCAGTACTTC,CATSREVQPAEQYF
TRBJ2-5,TRBV5-1,few,TRBD1,TGCGCCAGCAGCCCGTCATCCACAGGGGGCGGGGAGACCCAGTACTTC,CASSPSSTGGGETQYF
TRBJ2-2,TRBV5-8,.,.,TGTGCCAGCGGGTGGGGCCTAAACACCGGGGAGCTGTTTTTT,CASGWGLNTGELFF
TRBJ2-2,TRBV29-1,once,.,TGCAGCGTTGAAGGGTCCCCGCACACCGGGGAGCTGTTTTTT,CSVEGSPHTGELFF
TRBJ1-2,TRBV6-5,.,TRBD1,TGTGCCAGCAGTAAGGGACAGGTGGGCGGCTACACCTTC,CASSKGQVGGYTF
TRBJ1-4,TRBV4-1,few,.,TGCGCCAGCAGCCAAGGTGGGGGGTTTAATGAAAAACTGTTTTTT,CASSQGGGFNEKLFF
TRBJ1-1,TRBV7-2,.,.,TGTGCCAGCAGCAACGGACAGTGGGGGACTGAAGCTTTCTTT,CASSNGQWGTEAFF
TRBJ2-3,TRBV2,.,.,TGTGCCAACAAATGGACGGCGAACACAGATACGCAGTATTTT,CANKWTANTDTQYF
TRBJ1-1,TRBV7-8,.,TRBD1,TGTGCCAGCAGCTTATGGACAGGGGTAGTCACTGAAGCTTTCTTT,CASSLWTGVVTEAFF
TRBJ2-5,TRBV7-9,few,.,TGTGCCAGCAGCTTAGCGCGGGGTTCTCAAGAGACCCAGTACTTC,CASSLARGSQETQYF
TRBJ1-5,TRBV19,.,.,TGTGCCAGTAGTTTCCGAGGGGTGGAGAGCAATCAGCCCCAGCATTTT,CASSFRGVESNQPQHF
TRBJ2-3,TRBV12-3/TRBV12-4,.,.,TGTGCCAGCAGTTTGGTCCGGAGGGCAGGTACGCAGTATTTT,CASSLVRRAGTQYF
TRBJ1-2,TRBV11-3,.,TRBD1,TGTGCCAGCAGCCCAGGGGGCGCGGTCCGGCGCTACACCTTC,CASSPGGAVRRYTF
TRBJ2-3,TRBV4-3,.,TRBD2,TGCGCCAGCAGCCAATCGTTCGGGACTAGTAGTAGAGATACGCAGTATTTT,CASSQSFGTSSRDTQYF
TRBJ2-5,TRBV7-9,.,TRBD2,TGTGCCAGCAGCTATAGCGGGGTTTTAGAGACCCAGTACTTC,CASSYSGVLETQYF
TRBJ1-4,TRBV16,.,.,TGTGCCAGCAGCCGAGGGTCGGATAATGAAAAACTGTTTTTT,CASSRGSDNEKLFF
TRBJ2-6,TRBV14,few,.,TGTGCCAGCAGTACCATAGACTCTGGGGCCAACGTCCTGACTTTC,CASSTIDSGANVLTF
TRBJ2-1,TRBV20-1,.,.,TGCAGTGCTACCGATGGCAGAAATGAGCAGTTCTTC,CSATDGRNEQFF
TRBJ2-5,TRBV20-1,.,.,TGCAGTGCTAGAGCGCCCTGGCGGCAAGAGACCCAGTACTTC,CSARAPWRQETQYF
TRBJ2-3,TRBV7-2,.,.,TGTGCCAGCAGCCCCCCGAACGGGGGATTAACAGATACGCAGTATTTT,CASSPPNGGLTDTQYF
TRBJ2-2,TRBV20-1,.,.,TGCAGTGCTAGGCTGGTGGGGAGGAGCACCGGGGAGCTGTTTTTT,CSARLVGRSTGELFF
TRBJ1-2,TRBV7-2,.,.,TGTGCCAGCAGCTCCAACACAGGGACCTATGGCTACACCTTC,CASSSNTGTYGYTF
TRBJ2-4,TRBV12-3/TRBV12-4,.,.,TGTGCCAGCAGGTTTTTAGCCAAAAACATTCAGTACTTC,CASRFLAKNIQYF
TRBJ1-4,TRBV28,few,.,TGTGCCAGCAGGGACGGGCAAGTTAATGAAAAACTGTTTTTT,CASRDGQVNEKLFF
TRBJ1-2,TRBV20-1,few,.,TGCAGTGCCCAGTGGGCTGTGCACTATGGCTACACCTTC,CSAQWAVHYGYTF
TRBJ1-6,TRBV7-9,.,TRBD1,TGTGCCAGCAGCCCCGGACAGGGGCGAACAAATTCACCCCTCCACTTT,CASSPGQGRTNSPLHF
TRBJ2-5,TRBV20-1,few,TRBD2,TGCAGTGCCCTTAGCGGGGGGGCCGAGACCCAGTACTTC,CSALSGGAETQYF
TRBJ2-3,TRBV20-1,.,.,TGCAGTGCTTGGGACTCCTCTAGCACAGATACGCAGTATTTT,CSAWDSSSTDTQYF
TRBJ1-2,TRBV5-6,many,.,TGTGCCAGCAGCTTATGGGGGCTTGAATATGGCTACACCTTC,CASSLWGLEYGYTF
TRBJ1-1,TRBV5-6,many,.,TGTGCCAGCAGCTTGGTGGATACTGAAGCTTTCTTT,CASSLVDTEAFF
TRBJ2-3,TRBV7-2,many,TRBD2,TGTGCCAGCAGCCCGCGGACTAGCGGGGGTGATACGCAGTATTTT,CASSPRTSGGDTQYF
TRBJ2-1,TRBV7-9,.,.,TGTGCCAGCAGTCCACAGGGCAGCTCCTACAATGGGCAGTTCTTC,CASSPQGSSYNGQFF